These 2 T cell receptor beta chains came from one sample sequenced in a study of human T cells and chemical hapten exposure (dated by TCRdb to the early 2020s). The sample's time point label, decoded: pre-sensitization, week 0. The sample's treatment or condition, from its label and the paper: therapeutic diphenylcyclopropenone sensitization with weekly scalp DPC. The library was obtained by RACE. The instrument was a NextSeq 500. TCRdb trimmed public reads at Q25 via fastp, called clones via MiXCR and kept in-frame beta chains. Each entry is one CDR3 protein sequence, shown with its most common DNA and genes. This sample holds 300,000 to 450,000 distinct CDR3 sequences; 5.1% were observed only once. Around 2.6% of the sample goes to the ten largest clones. The sample here was whole blood, taken in connection with sensitization to the hapten diphenylcyclopropenone (DPC). The receptors come from a woman aged 45-60 years with alopecia areata. Some clones in this sample may be carry-over from other donors' samples.

The V and J genes are TRBV21-1 and TRBJ2-2; the DNA was not used to check the table's D call, TRBD1. TRBV21-1 is deemed a pseudogene. This CDR3 has 16 residues. CDR3 sequence reads: CASDGQGAEQTGELFF. The CDR3 DNA reads as TGTGCCAGCGACGGACAGGGGGCGGAACAGACCGGGGAGCTGTTTTTT.

At least ten counts were recorded for this clonotype. This rearrangement joins TRBV19 to TRBJ2-5; 11 nucleotides align to TRBD1. The germline CDR1 and CDR2 sequences are LNHDA and SQIVND (reference sequence). Trimming took 2 bases from V and 5 from J; bases not matched to a gene: 7. The CDR3 spans 16 residues. The CDR3 here is CASSILPGQGVETQYF. CDR3 in DNA: TGTGCCAGTAGTATACTTCCGGGACAGGGGGTGGAGACCCAGTACTTC. Drawing the rest from reference TRBV19 and TRBJ2-5, the complete variable domain is DGGITQSPKYLFRKEGQNVTLSCEQNLNHDAMYWYRQDPGQGLRLIYYSQIVNDFQKGDIAEGYSVSREKKESFPLTVTSAQKNPTAFYLCASSILPGQGVETQYFGPGTRLLVL.